The T cell receptor (beta chain) described here comes from a study of T cell responses to AZD1222 COVID-19 vaccine. Concerning this clone itself: Its antigen is not known.

V lost 4 bases to trimming and J lost 5 bases; unmatched junction nucleotides: 4. The CDR3 covers 13 residues. Germline CDR1 and CDR2: SNHLY and FYNNEI. Sequenced by immunoSEQ multiplex PCR; TCRdb stores in-frame clones only, minus some. The table lists 95,000 to 110,000 clones, about 85% of them singletons. Findings of the study overall: After the peak T cell response, and only then, were repertoires sampled. Increases in Spike-specific TCR breadth and depth were seen after two AZD1222 doses.

The TCR comes from an adult who received the AZD1222 COVID-19 vaccine. This chain links TRBV2 with TRBJ1-2; 7 bases agree with TRBD1. The specimen comprised peripheral blood, sampled 28 days after the second AZD1222 dose. The CDR3 protein is CASSGDREYGYTF. In nucleotides, the CDR3 is TGTGCCAGCAGTGGCGACAGGGAATATGGCTACACCTTC.